This passage covers 22 T cell receptor beta chains from one sample sequenced in a study of T cell clonotyping in hematopoietic cell transplantation. TCRdb's table, derived via immunoSEQ multiplex PCR, lists solely in-frame clones and lacks some. Among about 9,300 clones listed, 80% to 90% were seen once. Sequences were derived from PBMCs, sampled 180 days after allogeneic stem cell transplant. Every receptor here comes from a human patient who had an allogeneic stem cell transplant, so the T cells may come from the graft donor. The donor label of this sample is uncertain. Some clones in this sample may be carry-over from other donors' samples.

This clone was detected a few times. The J gene is TRBJ1-6, the V gene TRBV9, with a weak D call TRBD1 (5 bases). V was clipped by 4 bases and J by 4 bases, with 12 bases between them. The CDR3 length is 15 residues. From germline, CDR1 is SGDLS and CDR2 YYNGEE. The DNA for the CDR3 is TGTGCCAGCAGCCCGAGGGGCCGGTATAATTCACCCCTCCACTTT. This encodes CASSPRGRYNSPLHF.

The chain links TRBV28 to TRBJ2-5, with 11 bases fitting TRBD2. The CDR3 has 17 amino acids. Germline CDR1 is MDHEN and CDR2 is SYDVKM. Trimming cost V 1 base and J 5 bases; bases outside gene matches: 9. CDR3 region: CASSLFLSGRAGETQYF. The CDR3 DNA reads TGTGCCAGCAGTTTATTCCTTAGCGGGAGGGCCGGGGAGACCCAGTACTTC.

J is TRBJ1-1 and V is TRBV27; weak D call: TRBD1 (5 bases). The CDR3 has 14 residues. Trimming removed 8 bases at V and 1 base at J, with 14 bases between. The germline V gene has CDR1 MNHEY and CDR2 SMNVEV (reference sequence). The CDR3 DNA reads as TGTGCCAGCTTCACGCGGGGCAAGAACACTGAAGCTTTCTTT. It encodes CASFTRGKNTEAFF.

V is TRBV19 and J is TRBJ1-4, with D perhaps TRBD1 (6 bases). This CDR3 has 16 amino acids. V gave up 6 bases and J gave up 3 bases, with 17 bases separating them. Germline lookup yields CDR1 LNHDA and CDR2 SQIVND (reference sequence). The CDR3 protein is CASSRLPRGPNEKLFF. Here the CDR3 DNA reads TGTGCCAGTAGCCGCCTTCCCAGGGGCCCTAATGAAAAACTGTTTTTT.

This sequence joins TRBV7-2 and TRBJ2-2; 8 positions agree with TRBD1. The germline V gene encodes CDR1 SGHTA and CDR2 FQGNSA. V was pared by 4 bases and J by 6 bases, with 10 bases of the junction left unmatched. The CDR3 is 16 residues long. CDR3 nucleotides: TGTGCCAGCAGCTCCTACAGGGGGAGGAAAGCCGGGGAGCTGTTTTTT. Protein product: CASSSYRGRKAGELFF.

This chain links TRBV14 with TRBJ2-5, with TRBD2 matching over 11 bases. The CDR3 is made up of 16 amino acids. CDR1 and CDR2 from the germline V gene are SGHDN and FVKESK. Unmatched junction bases numbered 5, after V lost 2 bases and J lost 3 bases. The CDR3: CASSQPTLAGEETQYF. Here the CDR3 DNA reads TGTGCCAGCAGCCAACCCACACTAGCGGGAGAAGAGACCCAGTACTTC.

The CDR3 spells CASRRGDRGDTQYF. The CDR3 DNA reads as TGTGCCAGCAGGAGGGGGGACAGGGGTGATACGCAGTATTTT. The chain has TRBV2 and TRBJ2-3, with 10 nucleotides matching TRBD1. V shed 6 bases, J shed 6 bases, and the junction held 6 bases outside the gene matches. CDR3 size: 14 residues. Germline V gives CDR1 SNHLY, CDR2 FYNNEI.

The chain links TRBV2 to TRBJ2-2; unclear D gene. CDR1 is SNHLY, CDR2 FYNNEI, per germline. This CDR3 is 18 amino acids long. Trimming took 4 bases from V and 7 from J, leaving 25 bases between them. The CDR3 is CASSVPAKFGSLFGELFF. The CDR3, as DNA: TGTGCCAGCAGTGTTCCCGCGAAATTCGGTTCTCTTTTCGGGGAGCTGTTTTTT.

This chain connects TRBV4-3 to TRBJ2-3; TRBD1 matches 8 bases. The germline gives CDR1 LGHNA, CDR2 YSLEER. This CDR3 spans 15 amino acids. The junction had 7 bases not matched to a gene; V was cut back by 4 bases and J by 4 bases. The CDR3 protein is CASSPLQGAADTQYF. CDR3 bases: TGCGCCAGCAGCCCCTTGCAGGGGGCAGCAGATACGCAGTATTTT.

The V and J genes are TRBV7-4 and TRBJ2-7, with D perhaps TRBD1 or TRBD2 (7 bases each). V lost 5 bases, J lost 3 bases, and 23 bases lay in between. Germline CDR1 and CDR2: SGHVT and SQSDAQ. The CDR3 has 17 residues. This chain's CDR3 is CASSRVREQGGVYEQYF. The DNA for the CDR3 is TGTGCCAGCAGCCGTGTGCGGGAGCAGGGGGGCGTCTACGAGCAGTACTTC.

The V gene is TRBV21-1, the J gene TRBJ2-7; TRBD2, as called in the table, went unchecked against the DNA. TRBV21-1 constitutes a pseudogene. The CDR3 loop spans 16 amino acids. As DNA, the CDR3 is TGTGCCAGCAGCAAAGTGGGAGCGGGAGGGCCTAACGAGCAGTACTTC. This codes for CASSKVGAGGPNEQYF.

This clone was recorded only once. The rearrangement links TRBV15 to TRBJ1-2; possibly TRBD1 for D (6 bases). This CDR3 spans 14 amino acids. Between the trimmed V and J ends, which lost 1 base and 3 bases, there was a span of 9 bases. In germline, CDR1 is LNHNV, CDR2 YYDKDF (reference sequence). The CDR3 region is CATSRGQEYYGYTF. The CDR3, as DNA: TGTGCCACCAGCAGAGGACAGGAATACTATGGCTACACCTTC.

The chain joins TRBV4-1 to TRBJ2-7; D gene ambiguous. V lost 0 bases and J 3 bases, leaving 12 bases between the germline ends. Germline V gives CDR1 MGHRA, CDR2 YSYEKL. The CDR3 consists of 15 residues. The CDR3 loop reads CASSQEELGLYEQYF. CDR3 DNA: TGCGCCAGCAGCCAAGAAGAACTTGGGCTCTACGAGCAGTACTTC.

The chain joins TRBV2 to TRBJ2-7; 10 bases agree with TRBD1. The length of the CDR3 is 12 residues. Germline V lookup: CDR1 SNHLY, CDR2 FYNNEI. Trimming cost V 10 bases and J 2 bases; bases outside gene matches: 2. CDR3 bases: TGTGCCATTGGACAGGGGGCCTACGAGCAGTACTTC. This codes for CAIGQGAYEQYF.

The rearrangement uses TRBV11-2 and TRBJ1-6; D is unclear. Germline values: CDR1 SGHAT, CDR2 FQNNGV. V lost 1 base to trimming and J lost 10 bases, with 11 bases between them. This CDR3 is built from 14 residues. In DNA form, the CDR3 reads TGTGCCAGCAGCTTAGCTTGGGGTGGCTCACCCCTCCACTTT. Amino acids: CASSLAWGGSPLHF. The variable domain in full, with the rest retrieved from reference TRBV11-2 and TRBJ1-6, is EAGVAQSPRYKIIEKRQSVAFWCNPISGHATLYWYQQILGQGPKLLIQFQNNGVVDDSQLPKDRFSAERLKGVDSTLKIQPAKLEDSAVYLCASSLAWGGSPLHFGNGTRLTVT.

The J gene is TRBJ1-1, the V gene TRBV29-1; 9 nucleotides match TRBD1. Per the germline V gene, CDR1 is SQVTM and CDR2 is ANQGSEA. This CDR3 is built from 14 residues. V was clipped by 6 bases and J by 4 bases; unmatched bases: 9. This CDR3 reads CSVGEQGAGTEAFF. The CDR3 DNA is TGCAGCGTGGGGGAACAGGGGGCCGGCACTGAAGCTTTCTTT.

This rearrangement joins TRBV13 to TRBJ1-1; no reliable D call. Germline V lookup: CDR1 PRHDT, CDR2 FYEKMQ (reference sequence). CDR3 size: 15 residues. V was cut by 0 bases and J by 4 bases, with 12 bases left in between. The CDR3 coding sequence is TGTGCCAGCAGCTTAGGCCTCAGCACCATCACTGAAGCTTTCTTT. It encodes CASSLGLSTITEAFF.

The genes are TRBV4-3 and TRBJ1-2; no firm D call. The CDR3 spans 14 residues. Germline V gene data show CDR1 as LGHNA and CDR2 as YSLEER. V was cut by 3 bases and J by 4 bases, with 12 bases left in between. The CDR3 sequence is CASSQLTEPYGYTF. CDR3 bases: TGCGCCAGCAGCCAGTTAACGGAGCCCTATGGCTACACCTTC.

The CDR3 DNA reads TGCGCCAGCAGCTTGGGTCGGACAGCGGGTCACGAGCAGTACTTC. Amino acids: CASSLGRTAGHEQYF. The chain uses TRBV5-1 and TRBJ2-7; D tentatively reads TRBD1 or TRBD2 (6 bases each). Germline assignment: CDR1 SGHRS and CDR2 YFSETQ. V was shortened by 0 bases and J by 5 bases, with 15 bases between the two germline ends. CDR3 length: 15 amino acids.

The chain recombines TRBV7-6 with TRBJ1-6; no clear D. This CDR3 spans 19 amino acids. Germline assignment: CDR1 SGHVS and CDR2 FNYEAQ. The V gene lost 1 base and the J gene lost 4 bases, with 20 bases spanning the gap. As DNA, the CDR3 is TGTGCCAGCAGCTTAGACCCTCCAAGGGATGTTCGTTATAATTCACCCCTCCACTTT. It translates to CASSLDPPRDVRYNSPLHF.

V and J are TRBV7-2 and TRBJ2-7; D not resolved. Trimming stripped 1 base from V and 0 bases from J, with 13 bases between. The CDR3 contains 16 residues. Germline-derived CDR1 and CDR2 are SGHTA and FQGNSA. CDR3 sequence reads: CASSLVGRTVSYEQYF. DNA for the CDR3: TGTGCCAGCAGCTTAGTAGGGCGGACCGTCTCCTACGAGCAGTACTTC.

V is TRBV7-3 and J is TRBJ2-2; D might be TRBD1 (5 bases). Germline V gene lookup returns CDR1 SGHTA and CDR2 FQGTGA. V was cut by 3 bases and J by 6 bases, with 14 bases left in between. The CDR3 runs to 15 residues. In DNA form, the CDR3 reads TGTGCCAGCAGCTTCTTAACTCAGGGCTCCGGGGAGCTGTTTTTT. Residues: CASSFLTQGSGELFF.